This TCR beta chain emerged from a study of blood T cell repertoires in COVID-19. Across the study: Some COVID-19 samples were acute and others convalescent; all came from the United States, Italy and Spain.

Per the authors' pipeline: Amplifying reference gene primers gave estimates of nucleated cell counts. Sequencing was performed with immunoSEQ multiplex PCR; in TCRdb, only in-frame clones are kept and a portion is missing. V and J calls and clone size come straight from that table; D and trimming were deduced from the DNA. The sample yields 540,000 or so clones, around nine tenths seen once. In germline, CDR1 is GTSNPN, CDR2 SVGIG (reference sequence). The CDR3 runs 17 residues. V gave up 2 bases and J gave up 3 bases, with 21 bases separating them. The V call is TRBV30, the J call TRBJ2-3; tentatively, D is TRBD2 (6 bases). What was sequenced was peripheral blood. The origin of this receptor is a woman between 50 and 59 years old with COVID-19, enrolled during active disease. The CDR3 is CAWSSTFGGDVTDTQYF. The CDR3 nucleotides are TGTGCCTGGAGTTCCACCTTCGGCGGGGACGTGACAGATACGCAGTATTTT.